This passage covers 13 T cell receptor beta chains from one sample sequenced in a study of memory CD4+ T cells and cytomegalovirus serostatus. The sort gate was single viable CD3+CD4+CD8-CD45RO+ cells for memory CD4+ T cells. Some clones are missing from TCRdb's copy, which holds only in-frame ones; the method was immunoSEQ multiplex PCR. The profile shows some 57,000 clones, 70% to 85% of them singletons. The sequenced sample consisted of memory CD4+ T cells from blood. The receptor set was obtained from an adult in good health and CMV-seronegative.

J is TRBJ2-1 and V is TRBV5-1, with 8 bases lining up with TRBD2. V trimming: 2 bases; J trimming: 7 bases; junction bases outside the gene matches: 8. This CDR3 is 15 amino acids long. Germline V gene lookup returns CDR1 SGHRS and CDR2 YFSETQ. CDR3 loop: CASSFGPGGLNEQFF. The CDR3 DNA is TGCGCCAGCAGCTTTGGCCCGGGGGGGCTTAATGAGCAGTTCTTC.

Here the CDR3 reads CAISESSYEQYF. The CDR3 region has the DNA TGTGCCATCAGTGAGTCCTCATACGAGCAGTACTTC. The chain carries TRBV10-3 and TRBJ2-7; D is ambiguous. CDR1 is ENHRY, CDR2 SYGVKD, per germline. Trimming left V 0 bases short and J 4 bases short, with 4 bases between. The CDR3 loop spans 12 amino acids.

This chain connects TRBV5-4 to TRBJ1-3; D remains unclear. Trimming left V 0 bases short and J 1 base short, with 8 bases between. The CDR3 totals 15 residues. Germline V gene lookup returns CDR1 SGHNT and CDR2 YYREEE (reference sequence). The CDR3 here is CASSLDSASGNTIYF. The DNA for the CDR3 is TGTGCCAGCAGCTTGGACTCAGCTTCTGGAAACACCATATATTTT.

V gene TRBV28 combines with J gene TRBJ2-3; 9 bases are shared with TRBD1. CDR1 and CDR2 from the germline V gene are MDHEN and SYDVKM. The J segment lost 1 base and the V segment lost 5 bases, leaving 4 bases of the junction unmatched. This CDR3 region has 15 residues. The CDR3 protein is CASSKRTGGTDTQYF. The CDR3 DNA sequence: TGTGCCAGCAGTAAACGGACAGGGGGCACAGATACGCAGTATTTT.

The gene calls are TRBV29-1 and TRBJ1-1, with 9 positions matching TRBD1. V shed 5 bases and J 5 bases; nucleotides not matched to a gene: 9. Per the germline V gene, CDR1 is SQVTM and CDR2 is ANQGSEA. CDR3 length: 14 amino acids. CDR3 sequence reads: CSVTRATGGTEAFF. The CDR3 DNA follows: TGCAGCGTTACCCGTGCGACAGGGGGGACTGAAGCTTTCTTT.

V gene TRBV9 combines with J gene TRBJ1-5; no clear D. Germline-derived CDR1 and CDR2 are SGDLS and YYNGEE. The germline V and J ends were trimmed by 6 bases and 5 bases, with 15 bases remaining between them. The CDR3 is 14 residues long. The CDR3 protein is CASKVGWRHQPQHF. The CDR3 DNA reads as TGTGCCAGCAAGGTGGGTTGGCGACATCAGCCCCAGCATTTT.

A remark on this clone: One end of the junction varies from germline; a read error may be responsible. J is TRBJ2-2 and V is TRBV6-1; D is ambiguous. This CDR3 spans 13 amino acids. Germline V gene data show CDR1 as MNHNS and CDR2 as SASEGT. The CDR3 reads CASSEVHTGELFF. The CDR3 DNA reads TGTGCCAGCAGCGAAGTTCACACCGGGGAGCTGTTTTTT.

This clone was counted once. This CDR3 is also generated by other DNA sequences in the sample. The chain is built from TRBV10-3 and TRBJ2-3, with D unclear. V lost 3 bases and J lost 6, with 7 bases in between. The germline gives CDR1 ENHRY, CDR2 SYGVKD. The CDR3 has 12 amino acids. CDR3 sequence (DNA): TGTGCCATCAGTGAATCACGGGATACGCAGTATTTT. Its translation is CAISESRDTQYF.

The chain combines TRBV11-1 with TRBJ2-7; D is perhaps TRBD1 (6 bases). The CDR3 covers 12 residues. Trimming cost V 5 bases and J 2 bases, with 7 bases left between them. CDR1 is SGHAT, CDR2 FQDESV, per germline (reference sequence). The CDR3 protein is CASSRQAYEQYF. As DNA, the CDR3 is TGTGCCAGCAGCCGACAGGCCTACGAGCAGTACTTC.

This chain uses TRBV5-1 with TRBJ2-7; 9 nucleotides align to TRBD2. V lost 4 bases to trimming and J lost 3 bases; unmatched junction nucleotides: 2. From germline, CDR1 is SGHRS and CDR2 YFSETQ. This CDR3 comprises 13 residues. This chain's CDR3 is CASSPSGNYEQYF. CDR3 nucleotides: TGCGCCAGCAGCCCTAGCGGGAACTACGAGCAGTACTTC.

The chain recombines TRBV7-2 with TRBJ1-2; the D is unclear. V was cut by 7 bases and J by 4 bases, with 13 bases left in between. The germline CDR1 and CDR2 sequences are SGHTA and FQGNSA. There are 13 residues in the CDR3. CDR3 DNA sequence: TGTGCCAGCACCTCTAACGTCCGCTATGGCTACACCTTC. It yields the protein CASTSNVRYGYTF.

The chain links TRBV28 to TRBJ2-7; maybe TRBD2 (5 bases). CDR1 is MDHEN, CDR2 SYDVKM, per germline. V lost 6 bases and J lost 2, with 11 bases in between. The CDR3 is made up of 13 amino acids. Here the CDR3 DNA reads TGTGCCAGCAGAGGGTCTAGCACCTACGAGCAGTACTTC. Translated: CASRGSSTYEQYF.

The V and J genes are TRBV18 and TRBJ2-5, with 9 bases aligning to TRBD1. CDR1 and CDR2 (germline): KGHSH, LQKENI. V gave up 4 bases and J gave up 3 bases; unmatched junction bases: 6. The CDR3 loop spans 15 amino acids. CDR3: CASSLRTGGEETQYF. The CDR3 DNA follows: TGTGCCAGCTCACTAAGAACAGGGGGCGAAGAGACCCAGTACTTC.